This TCR beta chain was sequenced in a study of blood T cell repertoires in COVID-19. Whole-study context: Acute and convalescent COVID-19 specimens originated in the United States, Italy and Spain.

Sequenced by immunoSEQ multiplex PCR; TCRdb stores in-frame clones only, minus some. The sample lists around 150,000 clones; roughly 90% were seen once. The CDR3 sequence is 14 residues long. With 3 bases clipped from V and 1 base from J, the junction kept 3 bases outside the gene matches. The germline V gene encodes CDR1 LGHNA and CDR2 YNFKEQ. The clonotype originates from a man aged 55 to 70 with acute or convalescent COVID-19. The rearrangement links TRBV4-2 to TRBJ2-7; TRBD1 aligns across 7 bases. The sample was peripheral blood. The CDR3 region is CASSHDRVSYEQYF. The CDR3 DNA follows: TGTGCCAGCAGCCATGACAGGGTTTCCTACGAGCAGTACTTC.